This T cell receptor (beta chain) derives from a study of blood T cell repertoires in COVID-19. Turning to the study itself: Acute and convalescent COVID-19 specimens originated in the United States, Italy and Spain. PBMCs, B-cell-depleted T cells, or T cells provided the cDNA or gDNA that made up the material.

V lost 4 bases to trimming and J lost 0 bases, with 19 bases between them. The CDR3 runs to 17 residues. Germline values: CDR1 MNHEY, CDR2 SVGEGT. Authors' methods: Reference gene primer amplification yielded estimated nucleated cell counts. Some clones are missing from TCRdb's copy, which holds only in-frame ones; the method was immunoSEQ multiplex PCR. V and J calls plus clone size are reproduced from that table; the DNA served to infer D and trimming. This table has tens of thousands of clones, roughly 90% appearing once. The receptor's source is a man in his sixties with active COVID-19. Sequenced: peripheral blood. V gene TRBV6-2 or TRBV6-3 combines with J gene TRBJ2-7, with D perhaps matching TRBD2 (6 bases). CDR3 residues: CASSSLTATRHSYEQYF. The CDR3 DNA reads as TGTGCCAGCAGTTCCTTAACTGCGACTAGGCACTCCTACGAGCAGTACTTC.